This T cell receptor (beta chain) was found in a study of identical twins (dated by TCRdb to the mid-2010s). Turning to the overall study: To test whether fetal clonotypes persist, the study used deep sequencing on TCR alpha and beta repertoires from monozygotic twins, unrelated adults of various ages, and cord blood. To rule out contamination, replicate twin experiments were performed at different times with different library preparation protocols.

Ten or more counts support this clonotype. Its binding antigen is unknown. Per-base quality was not reported, and no clone a single base away is much larger than it. Broad study findings and their caveats: Because the same donors could not be followed over many years, the conclusions depended on cross-sectional statistical analysis. Out-of-frame TCR alpha sequences shared between twins showed an excess of low generation-probability sequences compared with coincidental sharing between unrelated individuals. A weaker excess of twin sharing was found in beta out-of-frame sequences because the signal-to-noise ratio was lowered by fewer shared sequences. Fewer insertions were carried by abundant cord blood beta clonotypes, a similar but weaker trend appeared in young adult naive repertoires, and no such trend appeared in memory repertoires. In monozygotic twins, out-of-frame TCR alpha sharing was systematically underestimated by recombination models, although the models agreed with sharing between unrelated individuals. Invariant T cells such as MAIT and iNKT could partly confound zero-insertion analyses, though diverse VJ usage argued against this for most clonotypes.

Every donor was a healthy Caucasian. Three pairs of female monozygotic twins, all aged roughly 18 to 29 years, were included in the twin cohort. RNA for TCR libraries was isolated from peripheral blood mononuclear cells. Between the V and J ends, shortened by 1 base and 7 bases respectively, the junction contains 10 bases. Inclusive of the bounding cysteine and phenylalanine, the CDR3 is 13 residues long. The only DNA kept is the CDR3, 39 bases in frame from the first base. The library was generated by 5' RACE. TCRdb lists the instrument as Illumina HiSeq 2000. A universal primer binding site was introduced by template switching, and a unique molecular identifier was present in the final cDNA, enabling accurate counting of TCR cDNA molecules. Specific primers in the conserved constant-segment region were used to synthesize first-strand cDNA for the TCR alpha and beta chains. To control for contamination, every cDNA library carried two barcodes: a SMART-Mk sample barcode plus Illumina barcodes. TruSeq adapter sequences, together with Illumina sample barcodes, were added in two successive PCR steps. TCR alpha and beta cDNA libraries were sequenced on the Illumina HiSeq platform with custom primers. Processing in the source paper ran as follows. Unique molecular identifiers were extracted from raw reads with MiGEC, and CDR3 positions were determined with MiXCR. Recombination models were inferred per individual with the repgenHMM and IGoR tools using an EM algorithm. Shared clonotype analysis was performed with the tcR package in R, normalizing sharing by the product of cloneset sizes. To study raw recombination free of thymic and clonal selection effects, out-of-frame nonproductive sequences were analyzed. In-frame beta chains were kept once TCRdb had trimmed the public reads at Q25 with fastp and called clones with MiXCR. Rows with one shared CDR3 protein collapse into an entry with the most common genes and DNA. The V and J calls come from TCRdb's annotation, not from the publication. The sample yields 700,000 to 950,000 distinct CDR3 sequences; around an eighth were counted once. The ten largest clonotypes hold around 1.6% of the sample.

This sample also appeared in a second study, on yellow fever vaccine responses in identical twins. The second source states: The T cell response to vaccination in identical twins was reported by the authors to appear partly convergent and partly personalized. Focusing on identical twins, the study followed the T cell clones that responded to the vaccine, and did so with precision.

The sequenced material came from PBMCs. The sequence is built from TRBV12-3 or TRBV12-4 and TRBJ1-1; matching of 5 bases hints at TRBD1 as the D gene. The TCR comes from a woman aged 18 to 35 in good health. The DNA sequence follows: TGTGCCAGCAGTTTAGGGGGACGTTTTGAAGCTTTCTTT. The encoded protein is CASSLGGRFEAFF.